The following is a TCR beta chain sequence with its context. In germline, CDR1 is SGHDT, CDR2 YYEEEE. The length of the CDR3 is 14 residues. V shed 0 bases and J shed 1 base, with 7 bases lying between them. This sample was included in a study of identical twins' blood T cells. TCRdb redid the calling of the 5' RACE reads with MiXCR, one entry per CDR3 protein. The repertoire holds fewer than 450,000 distinct CDR3 sequences, with over 25% as singletons. The V and J genes are TRBV5-6 and TRBJ1-1; D uncertain. The material sequenced was PBMCs. This clonotype was sampled from a woman aged 18-50 years in good health. In nucleotides, the CDR3 is TGTGCCAGCAGCTTGGACCAGAGGAACACTGAAGCTTTCTTT. Translating gives CASSLDQRNTEAFF.